The 6 T cell receptor beta chains presented below share a single source sample, sequenced in a study of T cell changes during pregnancy in multiple sclerosis. Generated by immunoSEQ multiplex PCR, the TCRdb table keeps only in-frame clones and is missing some. The sample consists of 90,000 to 130,000 clones, about 90% of them appearing once. The sequencing here drew on peripheral blood, taken in the third trimester of pregnancy. These receptors were collected from a female donor with multiple sclerosis, enrolled in a pregnancy study.

This clone was detected only once. The V gene is TRBV5-1, the J gene TRBJ2-7; TRBD1 aligns across 7 bases. V trimming: 4 bases; J trimming: 6 bases; junction bases outside the gene matches: 13. This CDR3 spans 15 amino acids. The germline V gene encodes CDR1 SGHRS and CDR2 YFSETQ. CDR3 DNA: TGCGCCAGCAGCCTGGACAGGCAGCCTCTACGCGAGCAGTACTTC. Encoded protein: CASSLDRQPLREQYF.

The rearrangement joins TRBV7-9 to TRBJ2-1; TRBD2 matches 11 bases. The V gene end was trimmed by 5 bases and the J gene end by 10 bases; junction bases not matched to a gene: 10. Per germline, CDR1 SEHNR and CDR2 FQNEAQ (reference sequence). This CDR3 is built from 15 residues. CDR3 DNA: TGTGCCAGCAGCCTACTAGCGGGAGTTCTCGGGGAGCAGTTCTTC. The encoded protein is CASSLLAGVLGEQFF.

The chain has TRBV28 and TRBJ2-1, with 7 positions matching TRBD2. V trimming: 3 bases; J trimming: 4 bases; junction bases outside the gene matches: 3. Germline V CDR1 and CDR2: MDHEN, SYDVKM. CDR3 length: 14 amino acids. CDR3 protein: CASSLPGGYNEQFF. CDR3 coding DNA: TGTGCCAGCAGTTTGCCGGGGGGTTACAATGAGCAGTTCTTC.

The chain couples TRBV5-1 to TRBJ2-3; TRBD1 is a possible D gene (7 bases). V was cut by 1 base and J by 3 bases, with 15 bases left in between. CDR1 SGHRS and CDR2 YFSETQ come from the germline V gene. CDR3 size: 16 residues. CDR3 residues: CASSLRQGGRTDTQYF. Here the CDR3 DNA reads TGCGCCAGCAGCTTGAGGCAGGGGGGCCGTACAGATACGCAGTATTTT. Filled out from reference TRBV5-1 and TRBJ2-3, the complete variable domain reads KAGVTQTPRYLIKTRGQQVTLSCSPISGHRSVSWYQQTPGQGLQFLFEYFSETQRNKGNFPGRFSGRQFSNSRSEMNVSTLELGDSALYLCASSLRQGGRTDTQYFGPGTRLTVL.

The V and J genes are TRBV19 and TRBJ1-5; a weak D match, TRBD1 (5 bases). V lost 3 bases to trimming and J lost 4 bases, with 10 bases between them. Germline CDR1 is LNHDA and CDR2 is SQIVND (reference sequence). CDR3 size: 14 residues. The CDR3 DNA sequence: TGTGCCAGTAGTATCCGACAGAGGAATCAGCCCCAGCATTTT. This codes for CASSIRQRNQPQHF. The complete variable domain, with remaining parts taken from reference TRBV19 and TRBJ1-5, reads DGGITQSPKYLFRKEGQNVTLSCEQNLNHDAMYWYRQDPGQGLRLIYYSQIVNDFQKGDIAEGYSVSREKKESFPLTVTSAQKNPTAFYLCASSIRQRNQPQHFGDGTRLSIL.

This chain connects TRBV6-1 to TRBJ2-7; tentatively, D is TRBD2 (5 bases). This CDR3 has 15 residues. The germline V gene encodes CDR1 MNHNS and CDR2 SASEGT. The V end lost 2 bases, the J end lost 4 bases, and 15 bases lay between the germline ends. The chain's CDR3 is CASSETGWFGYEQYF. In DNA, the CDR3 is TGTGCCAGCAGTGAAACGGGGTGGTTTGGGTACGAGCAGTACTTC.